The clone carrying this T cell receptor beta chain was counted a few times. Its antigen is not identified. The data were produced by immunoSEQ multiplex PCR, yet TCRdb's version contains in-frame clones alone and is incomplete. Of 90,000 to 130,000 clones in the sample, 70% to 85% were seen once. This sample was taken from a study of cytomegalovirus exposure and HLA in healthy donors. Whole-study findings and limits: The majority of TCR sequences were rare, yet some public TCRs appeared in many donors.

Germline CDR1 is MNHNS and CDR2 is SASEGT. The CDR3 extends over 14 amino acids. V dropped 8 bases and J dropped 4 bases, with 15 bases sitting between them. The TCR comes from a woman under 30 in good health and CMV-seronegative. Sequenced: PBMCs. The chain joins TRBV6-1 to TRBJ1-5; D gene ambiguous. The CDR3 region is CASSAGFPNQPQHF. DNA of the CDR3: TGTGCCAGCTCCGCCGGGTTCCCTAATCAGCCCCAGCATTTT.